This T cell receptor (beta chain) was captured by sequencing in a study of blood T cell repertoires in COVID-19 (dated by TCRdb to the early 2020s). Study-wide context: Samples covering the acute and convalescent phases of COVID-19 were provided by collaborators in the United States, Italy and Spain. The material from the prospective study consisted of cDNA or gDNA derived from T cells, B-cell-depleted T cells, or PBMCs. Subjects who had been exposed to COVID-19, were actively infected with it, or had recovered from it provided the deeply sampled blood TCRbeta repertoires that made up the dataset. The repertoires were released in a freely available public database meant as a resource for research on the immune response to SARS-CoV-2. The samples were drawn from the first 160 participants of the ongoing ImmuneRACE study and from 950 to 1,500 subjects provided by 6 global collaborators. The sample metadata nearly always contained a de-identified subject ID, COVID-19 status, age in years and sex. Where HLA class I and class II types were available, the types were taken from metadata supplied by the sample provider, not from assay-based typing.

As concerns this clone: No cognate antigen has been identified for it. Base quality data are lacking; no much larger clone is found one base away.

After removal of 5 bases from V and 6 bases from J, the junction retains 20 bases not matched to a gene. The cysteine opens and the phenylalanine closes a CDR3 of 18 amino acids. Left in the record is the CDR3 DNA by itself, 54 bases read in frame from the first base. CDR1 and CDR2 are read off the germline V gene as SGHTA and FQGTGA. TCRbeta CDR3 regions were amplified from genomic DNA using the immunoSEQ Assay, a bias-controlled multiplex PCR. The authors processed their data as follows. Nucleated cell counts per sample were estimated from amplification of reference gene primers within the assay. To quantify the absolute abundance of each unique TCRbeta CDR3 rearrangement, sequence reads were collapsed and filtered. For each sample, productive Simpson clonality was calculated by taking the square root of Simpson's diversity index across productive rearrangements. Held by TCRdb, this immuneACCESS table contains in-frame sequences only and omits some clones. Under half of the omission traces to an unresolved V gene where checked; the cause of the rest is unknown. V, J and clone size are those of that table, while D and trimming were read from the DNA. This sample gives roughly 66,000 clones in total; about nine tenths of them show up just once. Clones ranked in the top ten supply approximately 7.9% of the sample.

Collaborating institutions collected whole blood in K2EDTA tubes following their own protocols. For TCRbeta analysis, collaborators shipped samples as frozen whole blood, isolated PBMCs, or DNA extracted from either of those sample types. What the study reported, not specific to this receptor: The amount of clinical and demographic metadata varied by source and participant and was provided uncurated.

The chain couples TRBV7-3 to TRBJ2-7; 9 middle bases align to TRBD1. The TCR sequence derives from a human donor in a cohort sampled during active COVID-19. Sequenced input: peripheral blood. The DNA is as follows: TGTGCCAGCAGCGCGAGGGGACAGGGTAATAGGCAATTCCCCGAGCAGTACTTC. This yields the protein CASSARGQGNRQFPEQYF.